In this sample, the clone carrying this T cell receptor beta chain turned up many times. Its antigen remains unknown. Together with a sample-barcoded 5' primer, a J-beta primer mix was included in a second PCR lasting about 7 to 11 cycles. TCRdb reprocessed the 5' RACE reads via MiXCR and lists one record per CDR3 protein. The table shows fewer than 800,000 distinct CDR3 sequences, with approximately 21% occurring only once. This record comes from a study of blood T cells in healthy people across ages. Study information: About one barcoded beta molecule was captured per two T cells (by template switching).

General study findings and limits: Unsorted PBMCs ruled out conclusive naive versus antigen-experienced comparison. A roughly linear age-dependent decrease characterized TCR beta diversity per million T cells.

The sample comprised blood. This TCR derives from a man in his 70s in good health.

The CDR3 DNA follows: TGTGCCAGCAGCTTAACTAGCGGGGAGACCCAGTACTTC. Translating gives CASSLTSGETQYF. The chain recombines TRBV7-9 with TRBJ2-5; TRBD2 aligns across 9 bases. CDR1 and CDR2 from the germline V gene are SEHNR and FQNEAQ (reference sequence). After removal of 2 bases from V and 5 bases from J, the junction contained 0 bases not matched to a gene. The CDR3 sequence is 13 residues long.